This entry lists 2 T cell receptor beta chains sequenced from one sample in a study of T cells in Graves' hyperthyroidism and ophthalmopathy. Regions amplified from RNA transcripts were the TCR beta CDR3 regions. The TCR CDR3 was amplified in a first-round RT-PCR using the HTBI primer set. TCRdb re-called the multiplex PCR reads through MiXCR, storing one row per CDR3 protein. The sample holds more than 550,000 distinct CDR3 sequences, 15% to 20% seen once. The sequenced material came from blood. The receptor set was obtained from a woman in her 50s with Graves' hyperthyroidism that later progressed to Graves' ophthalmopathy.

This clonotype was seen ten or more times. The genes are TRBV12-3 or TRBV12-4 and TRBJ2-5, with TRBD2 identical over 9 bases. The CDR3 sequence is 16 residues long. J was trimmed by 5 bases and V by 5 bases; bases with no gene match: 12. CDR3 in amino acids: CASSPRRRGGRETQYF. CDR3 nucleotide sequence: TGTGCCAGCAGTCCAAGAAGGCGGGGGGGCCGTGAGACCCAGTACTTC.

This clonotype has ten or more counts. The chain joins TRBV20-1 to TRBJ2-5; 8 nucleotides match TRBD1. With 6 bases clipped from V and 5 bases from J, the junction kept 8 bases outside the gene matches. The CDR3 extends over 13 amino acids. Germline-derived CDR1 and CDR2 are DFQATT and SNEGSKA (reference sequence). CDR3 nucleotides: TGCAGTGCACTAGACAGGGGCGGGGAGACCCAGTACTTC. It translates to CSALDRGGETQYF.